The T cell receptor (beta chain) under discussion was sequenced for a study of blood T cell repertoires in COVID-19. The wider study: Italy, Spain and the United States were the sources of the convalescent and acute COVID-19 samples.

How the authors handled the data: Estimated nucleated cell counts came from reference gene primer amplification. Profiled with immunoSEQ multiplex PCR; TCRdb holds only in-frame clones, not every one. That table supplies the V and J calls and clone size; D and trimming were determined from the DNA. The sample lists 380,000 or so clones, 80% to 90% seen once, with approximately 1.2% in the top ten. The CDR3 loop spans 13 amino acids. V was shortened by 6 bases and J by 10 bases, with 16 bases between the two germline ends. Germline V CDR1 and CDR2: MNHEY, SMNVEV (reference sequence). V is TRBV27 and J is TRBJ1-5; tentative D call: TRBD1 (5 bases). The sequencing input was PBMCs or T cells enriched from blood (not recorded which). The TCR originated in a man aged 25 to 45 who had recovered from COVID-19. CDR3 residues: CASSDSAKGPQHF. The CDR3 nucleotides are TGTGCCAGCAGCGACAGTGCCAAGGGACCCCAGCATTTT.